These 26 T cell receptor beta chains were all obtained from the same sample, sequenced in a study of blood T cell repertoires in COVID-19. Data came from immunoSEQ multiplex PCR; TCRdb stores just in-frame clones and leaves some out. The sample holds some 120,000 clones; 80% to 90% are singletons and the top ten take 9% to 14%. The sample taken for sequencing was peripheral blood. All receptors derive from a human donor in a cohort sampled during active COVID-19.

J is TRBJ1-5 and V is TRBV20-1, with a weak D call TRBD1 (5 bases). The V gene lost 7 bases and the J gene lost 0 bases, with 16 bases spanning the gap. The CDR3 consists of 15 residues. In germline, CDR1 is DFQATT, CDR2 SNEGSKA (reference sequence). DNA for the CDR3: TGCAGTGGTAATGAGGGGCTGGCTAGCAATCAGCCCCAGCATTTT. It is translated as CSGNEGLASNQPQHF.

This chain connects TRBV7-2 to TRBJ1-1, with no clear D. V was pared by 2 bases and J by 1 base, with 8 bases between. This CDR3 is 14 amino acids long. Germline CDR1 reads SGHTA; CDR2 reads FQGNSA. The CDR3 here is CASSLHTGNTEAFF. DNA for the CDR3: TGTGCCAGCAGCTTACACACGGGGAACACTGAAGCTTTCTTT.

This clone was recorded a few times. CDR3 protein: CASRRTGFSNQPQHF. The CDR3 coding sequence is TGTGCCAGCAGAAGAACAGGGTTCAGCAATCAGCCCCAGCATTTT. The chain recombines TRBV2 with TRBJ1-5; D perhaps matches TRBD1 (6 bases). Per germline, CDR1 SNHLY and CDR2 FYNNEI. V was trimmed by 6 bases and J by 1 base, leaving 13 bases between them. The CDR3 has 15 amino acids.

The chain uses TRBV7-6 and TRBJ2-1; TRBD2 agrees at 14 bases. From germline, CDR1 is SGHVS and CDR2 FNYEAQ. Trimming took 4 bases from V and 9 from J; bases not matched to a gene: 5. The CDR3 is made up of 15 amino acids. CDR3 nucleotides: TGTGCCAGCAGCTCCGGGACTAGCGGGGGAGGTGAGCAGTTCTTC. This encodes CASSSGTSGGGEQFF.

This chain joins TRBV6-5 and TRBJ1-1; 9 nucleotides line up with TRBD1. CDR3 size: 14 residues. Per germline, CDR1 MNHEY and CDR2 SVGAGI. Unmatched junction bases numbered 4, after V lost 2 bases and J lost 6 bases. CDR3 amino acids: CASSYRDRVPEAFF. DNA of the CDR3: TGTGCCAGCAGTTACCGGGACAGGGTCCCTGAAGCTTTCTTT.

V gene TRBV7-2 combines with J gene TRBJ2-7, with 8 positions matching TRBD2. V was pared by 1 base and J by 0 bases, with 5 bases of the junction left unmatched. The germline V gene encodes CDR1 SGHTA and CDR2 FQGNSA. The CDR3 consists of 16 residues. This CDR3 reads CASSLGPAGASYEQYF. CDR3 sequence (DNA): TGTGCCAGCAGCTTAGGGCCAGCGGGGGCCTCCTACGAGCAGTACTTC.

The chain couples TRBV20-1 to TRBJ2-1; TRBD1 matches 11 bases. The V gene's germline CDR1 is DFQATT and CDR2 SNEGSKA (reference sequence). The CDR3 has 14 amino acids. V lost 6 bases, J lost 8 bases, and 9 bases stayed unmatched. CDR3 protein: CSASGQGATDEQFF. In DNA form, the CDR3 reads TGCAGTGCGAGTGGACAGGGGGCGACGGATGAGCAGTTCTTC.

This clone has a handful of counts. CDR3 sequence reads: CASSSQRDQPQHF. In DNA form, the CDR3 reads TGTGCCAGCAGTTCTCAGCGGGATCAGCCCCAGCATTTT. This chain uses TRBV6-5 with TRBJ1-5; no definite D call. The germline V gene encodes CDR1 MNHEY and CDR2 SVGAGI. This CDR3 has 13 amino acids. Trimming removed 4 bases from V and 5 bases from J, with 9 bases in between.

The rearrangement joins TRBV24-1 to TRBJ2-3, with 9 bases that match TRBD1. Germline CDR1 KGHDR, CDR2 SFDVKD. V was clipped by 7 bases and J by 2 bases; unmatched bases: 3. This CDR3 spans 14 amino acids. The CDR3: CATRGDRDTDTQYF. The CDR3 DNA is TGTGCCACCAGGGGGGACAGGGACACAGATACGCAGTATTTT.

V is TRBV5-1 and J is TRBJ2-7, with a weak D call TRBD2 (6 bases). V dropped 0 bases and J dropped 2 bases, with 9 bases sitting between them. The CDR3 sequence is 14 residues long. CDR1 and CDR2 (germline): SGHRS, YFSETQ. The CDR3 protein is CASSLAGEAYEQYF. The CDR3 DNA is TGCGCCAGCAGCTTGGCCGGGGAGGCCTACGAGCAGTACTTC.

The chain links TRBV7-2 to TRBJ2-5; TRBD1 is a possible D gene (6 bases). Trimming removed 5 bases at V and 4 bases at J, with 14 bases between. The germline V gene encodes CDR1 SGHTA and CDR2 FQGNSA. CDR3 length: 14 amino acids. The CDR3: CASSTRDTRETQYF. The CDR3 DNA sequence: TGTGCCAGCAGCACCCGGGACACTCGAGAGACCCAGTACTTC.

The chain carries TRBV14 and TRBJ2-5; a weak D match, TRBD2 (6 bases). V was cut by 5 bases and J by 1 base, with 17 bases left in between. The CDR3 extends over 16 amino acids. Per germline, CDR1 SGHDN and CDR2 FVKESK. This CDR3 reads CASSSRTGLFQETQYF. CDR3 coding DNA: TGTGCCAGCAGCTCCCGGACGGGACTCTTCCAAGAGACCCAGTACTTC.

The rearrangement joins TRBV6-5 to TRBJ2-5; the D is unclear. Trimming shortened V by 6 bases and J by 4 bases, and 12 bases separated the two germline ends. The CDR3 extends over 13 amino acids. Germline CDR1 reads MNHEY; CDR2 reads SVGAGI. The CDR3 here is CASRKTMRETQYF. The CDR3 coding sequence is TGTGCCAGCAGAAAGACAATGCGAGAGACCCAGTACTTC.

This clone was picked up one time. The genes are TRBV6-2 or TRBV6-3 and TRBJ1-5, with D possibly being TRBD1 (5 bases). Trimming cost V 2 bases and J 10 bases, with 18 bases left between them. Germline V gene lookup returns CDR1 MNHEY and CDR2 SVGEGT. CDR3 length: 15 amino acids. The CDR3, as DNA: TGTGCCAGCAGTTACGGGGCTGGGACTTACTCACCCCAGCATTTT. It translates to CASSYGAGTYSPQHF.

The chain combines TRBV19 with TRBJ2-5, with 8 bases lining up with TRBD2. With V trimmed by 10 bases and J by 9 bases, 10 bases remained unmatched. CDR1 LNHDA and CDR2 SQIVND come from the germline V gene (reference sequence). The CDR3 sequence is 12 residues long. CDR3: CATAGGSGAQYF. CDR3 sequence (DNA): TGTGCCACCGCGGGGGGCTCTGGCGCCCAGTACTTC.

As to this clone: Other DNA sequences in this specimen translate into the identical CDR3. The gene calls are TRBV5-1 and TRBJ2-5; TRBD2 agrees at 8 bases. The V segment lost 0 bases and the J segment 2 bases; nucleotides outside the gene matches: 6. CDR1 is SGHRS and CDR2 is YFSETQ in the germline V gene. This CDR3 contains 16 residues. CDR3 DNA sequence: TGCGCCAGCAGCTTGGAGGGGCTAGCGGGTCAAGAGACCCAGTACTTC. Its translation: CASSLEGLAGQETQYF.

This sequence joins TRBV5-1 and TRBJ1-1, with D possibly TRBD1 on 5 matching bases. V was shortened by 4 bases and J by 1 base, with 14 bases between the two germline ends. The CDR3 loop spans 15 amino acids. Germline assignment: CDR1 SGHRS and CDR2 YFSETQ. The CDR3 DNA sequence: TGCGCCAGCAGCGAAACGACAGTCACGAACACTGAAGCTTTCTTT. Residues: CASSETTVTNTEAFF.

The rearrangement links TRBV25-1 to TRBJ2-7, with D maybe TRBD2 (6 bases). The germline V gene encodes CDR1 MGHDK and CDR2 SYGVNS. The CDR3 extends over 13 amino acids. The V gene lost 4 bases and the J gene lost 5 bases, with 12 bases spanning the gap. The CDR3 coding sequence is TGTGCCAGCAGTGTTCCGGGCGGGGACGAGCAGTACTTC. This gives the protein CASSVPGGDEQYF.

The V and J genes are TRBV12-3 or TRBV12-4 and TRBJ1-4; D remains ambiguous. The CDR3 runs to 13 residues. V dropped 6 bases and J dropped 8 bases, with 13 bases sitting between them. The CDR3 nucleotides are TGTGCCAGCAGGGGCCCAACTGTCGAAAAACTGTTTTTT. It yields the protein CASRGPTVEKLFF.

The chain combines TRBV19 with TRBJ1-5; D not resolved. V was trimmed by 4 bases and J by 0 bases, leaving 10 bases between them. The CDR3 is 15 residues long. Germline loops: CDR1 LNHDA, CDR2 SQIVND (reference sequence). The CDR3 bases are TGTGCCAGTAGTAAAGGACTTTATAGCAATCAGCCCCAGCATTTT. Protein sequence: CASSKGLYSNQPQHF.

The rearrangement joins TRBV5-4 to TRBJ2-5, with TRBD1 as a possible D gene (6 bases). Trimming pared 1 base from V and 4 bases from J, leaving 11 bases between. Germline CDR1 is SGHNT and CDR2 is YYREEE (reference sequence). The CDR3 is 14 amino acids. The CDR3 sequence: CASSLNTGSETQYF. The CDR3 nucleotides read TGTGCCAGCAGCTTGAACACAGGGTCAGAGACCCAGTACTTC. Full variable domain (missing parts from reference TRBV5-4 and TRBJ2-5): ETGVTQSPTHLIKTRGQQVTLRCSSQSGHNTVSWYQQALGQGPQFIFQYYREEENGRGNFPPRFSGLQFPNYSSELNVNALELDDSALYLCASSLNTGSETQYFGPGTRLLVL.

J is TRBJ2-3 and V is TRBV7-9, with D uncertain. Germline V lookup: CDR1 SEHNR, CDR2 FQNEAQ (reference sequence). Trimming cost V 7 bases and J 2 bases, with 10 bases left between them. CDR3 size: 13 residues. CDR3 DNA sequence: TGTGCCAGCATCCTAGTGGCCACAGATACGCAGTATTTT. Protein: CASILVATDTQYF.

V and J are TRBV4-3 and TRBJ2-2, with 8 bases lining up with TRBD2. J lost 3 bases, V lost 1 base, and 7 bases had no gene match. CDR1 is LGHNA, CDR2 YSLEER, per germline. The CDR3 is 17 residues long. CDR3 sequence: CASSQATLAAYTGELFF. As DNA, the CDR3 is TGCGCCAGCAGCCAAGCGACACTAGCGGCCTACACCGGGGAGCTGTTTTTT.

The chain's CDR3 is CASSDLGSLYGYTF. Written as DNA, the CDR3 is TGTGCCAGCAGTGACCTGGGGAGTCTCTATGGCTACACCTTC. The chain carries TRBV2 and TRBJ1-2; D is ambiguous. Germline V CDR1 and CDR2: SNHLY, FYNNEI. V was pared by 3 bases and J by 4 bases, with 12 bases between. This CDR3 region has 14 residues.

This clone has just a few counts. Within the sample, other DNA sequences also encode this same CDR3. The CDR3 here is CASRPGQGSYEQYF. Here the CDR3 DNA reads TGTGCCAGCAGGCCGGGACAAGGGTCCTACGAGCAGTACTTC. This chain uses TRBV2 with TRBJ2-7, with a tentative D call TRBD1 (6 bases). Trimming removed 6 bases at V and 1 base at J, with 13 bases between. This CDR3 is built from 14 residues. Looked up from germline, CDR1 is SNHLY and CDR2 is FYNNEI.

V usage is TRBV11-2 and J usage is TRBJ2-1; D is possibly TRBD1 (6 bases). CDR3 length equals 13 residues. Per germline, CDR1 SGHAT and CDR2 FQNNGV. V lost 0 bases to trimming and J lost 10 bases, with 10 bases between them. The CDR3 loop is CASSLDTTGEQFF. In DNA, the CDR3 is TGTGCCAGCAGCTTAGATACGACAGGAGAGCAGTTCTTC.